This entry lists 28 T cell receptor beta chains sequenced from one sample in a study of CD8+ T cells in alopecia areata. RNA extraction and reverse transcription yielded cDNA as sequencing template. Sequenced by immunoSEQ multiplex PCR; TCRdb stores in-frame clones only, minus some. The table has 140,000 to 150,000 clones, roughly 60% seen once; the top ten hold 36%. Sequencing was done on a sample of CD8+ T cells sorted from blood. The origin of the receptors is a human donor in good health.

V usage is TRBV29-1 and J usage is TRBJ2-1; no firm D call. Trimming took 1 base from V and 8 from J, leaving 9 bases between them. This CDR3 is built from 12 residues. The germline V gene encodes CDR1 SQVTM and CDR2 ANQGSEA. CDR3 coding DNA: TGCAGCGTTGAAGGTAGAACCGATGAGCAGTTCTTC. It yields the protein CSVEGRTDEQFF.

The chain is built from TRBV29-1 and TRBJ2-3, with a tentative D call TRBD1 (6 bases). The germline gives CDR1 SQVTM, CDR2 ANQGSEA. V lost 1 base to trimming and J lost 5 bases, with 19 bases between them. The CDR3 totals 16 residues. CDR3 coding DNA: TGCAGCGTTGAAGTCTTACAGGGCCGCAGAAGAGATACGCAGTATTTT. It specifies CSVEVLQGRRRDTQYF.

The rearrangement links TRBV6-5 to TRBJ2-2; the D gene is possibly TRBD2 (5 bases). The CDR3 has 14 amino acids. CDR1 MNHEY and CDR2 SVGAGI come from the germline V gene. Deletions cut 5 bases from V and 7 bases from J, with 14 bases between. The CDR3 loop is CASSKGVLGGELFF. CDR3 coding DNA: TGTGCCAGCAGTAAGGGAGTACTTGGCGGGGAGCTGTTTTTT.

This chain connects TRBV11-2 to TRBJ2-2, with 7 bases fitting TRBD2. There are 19 residues in the CDR3. V lost 0 bases, J lost 5 bases, and 15 bases stayed unmatched. Germline CDR1 and CDR2: SGHAT and FQNNGV. CDR3: CASSLDPRRGGVWTGELFF. The DNA for the CDR3 is TGTGCCAGCAGCTTAGACCCCCGGCGGGGAGGGGTATGGACCGGGGAGCTGTTTTTT.

V usage is TRBV7-9 and J usage is TRBJ2-7, with D possibly being TRBD1 (5 bases). V was trimmed by 5 bases and J by 4 bases, leaving 18 bases between them. Germline V CDR1 and CDR2: SEHNR, FQNEAQ (reference sequence). The CDR3 runs 15 residues. This CDR3 is CASSPSGRDWYEQYF. Here the CDR3 DNA reads TGTGCCAGCAGCCCCTCCGGCAGGGATTGGTACGAGCAGTACTTC. Complete variable domain (other parts from reference TRBV7-9 and TRBJ2-7): DTGVSQNPRHKITKRGQNVTFRCDPISEHNRLYWYRQTLGQGPEFLTYFQNEAQLEKSRLLSDRFSAERPKGSFSTLEIQRTEQGDSAMYLCASSPSGRDWYEQYFGPGTRLTVT.

Here the CDR3 DNA reads TGCAGCGTTGAGTCTCGAAGGAACACCATATATTTT. Its translation is CSVESRRNTIYF. The chain links TRBV29-1 to TRBJ1-3; D ambiguous. Trimming shortened V by 3 bases and J by 7 bases, and 10 bases separated the two germline ends. The length of the CDR3 is 12 residues. Germline CDR1 is SQVTM and CDR2 is ANQGSEA.

V is TRBV5-4 and J is TRBJ2-7; D ambiguous. The V gene's germline CDR1 is SGHNT and CDR2 YYREEE (reference sequence). This CDR3 is built from 15 residues. Trimming took off 3 bases at V and 2 bases at J, with 15 bases between the two ends. The CDR3 region is CASSSRTDPPYEQYF. DNA for the CDR3: TGTGCCAGCAGCTCGAGGACGGACCCTCCCTACGAGCAGTACTTC.

The chain employs TRBV25-1 and TRBJ1-3; 7 bases agree with TRBD1. V shed 6 bases and J 4 bases; nucleotides not matched to a gene: 12. This CDR3 is built from 16 residues. CDR1 MGHDK and CDR2 SYGVNS come from the germline V gene. The CDR3 DNA is TGTGCCAGCAGCACGGGACAGATGGCGGCGGGAAACACCATATATTTT. It specifies CASSTGQMAAGNTIYF. The full variable domain, completed using reference TRBV25-1 and TRBJ1-3, is EADIYQTPRYLVIGTGKKITLECSQTMGHDKMYWYQQDPGMELHLIHYSYGVNSTEKGDLSSESTVSRIRTEHFPLTLESARPSHTSQYLCASSTGQMAAGNTIYFGEGSWLTVV.

This clone has only a few counts. The chain is built from TRBV7-2 and TRBJ2-1; perhaps TRBD2 as D (6 bases). Germline V gene lookup returns CDR1 SGHTA and CDR2 FQGNSA. The length of the CDR3 is 17 residues. Trimming took 5 bases from V and 4 from J, leaving 21 bases between them. CDR3 DNA sequence: TGTGCCAGCAGCAGCCGTGCGGGAACGAAAACATACAATGAGCAGTTCTTC. This sequence encodes CASSSRAGTKTYNEQFF.

This chain connects TRBV9 to TRBJ1-1; D unresolved. Germline V gene sequence: CDR1 SGDLS, CDR2 YYNGEE. The CDR3 is 13 amino acids. Trimming took 0 bases from V and 6 from J, leaving 9 bases between them. CDR3 sequence (DNA): TGTGCCAGCAGCGTAGTCAGTACAGCTGAAGCTTTCTTT. Its translation is CASSVVSTAEAFF.

The chain has TRBV4-1 and TRBJ2-7, with TRBD1 matching 7 bases. Germline loops: CDR1 MGHRA, CDR2 YSYEKL. The J segment lost 7 bases and the V segment lost 5 bases, leaving 5 bases of the junction unmatched. The CDR3 loop spans 12 amino acids. The CDR3 is CASSYLTGEQYF. The CDR3, as DNA: TGCGCCAGCAGCTACCTGACAGGGGAGCAGTACTTC.

This chain connects TRBV4-1 to TRBJ1-2; 8 nucleotides line up with TRBD1. Germline V gene data show CDR1 as MGHRA and CDR2 as YSYEKL. This CDR3 region has 13 residues. The junction had 6 bases not matched to a gene; V was cut back by 6 bases and J by 6 bases. CDR3 region: CASSSGQGHGYTF. CDR3 coding DNA: TGCGCCAGCAGTTCAGGACAGGGCCATGGCTACACCTTC.

The V call is TRBV27, the J call TRBJ2-7; TRBD1 matches 7 bases. Unmatched junction bases numbered 1, after V lost 2 bases and J lost 3 bases. The CDR3 spans 13 residues. CDR1 is MNHEY, CDR2 SMNVEV, per germline (reference sequence). CDR3 DNA sequence: TGTGCCAGCAGTTTACAGGGGGACTACGAGCAGTACTTC. It yields the protein CASSLQGDYEQYF.

The CDR3 here is CASSQGLTSYEQYF. The DNA of the CDR3 is TGCGCCAGCAGCCAGGGACTGACCTCCTACGAGCAGTACTTC. The chain carries TRBV4-1 and TRBJ2-7; a weak D match, TRBD2 (6 bases). The CDR3 contains 14 residues. V lost 3 bases, J lost 0 bases, and 9 bases lay in between. Germline CDR1 MGHRA, CDR2 YSYEKL.

The chain carries TRBV27 and TRBJ2-1; 10 bases align to TRBD2. J was trimmed by 5 bases and V by 2 bases; bases with no gene match: 6. The germline V gene has CDR1 MNHEY and CDR2 SMNVEV (reference sequence). This CDR3 comprises 16 residues. The CDR3 region is CASSLVGLAANNEQFF. For the CDR3, the DNA is TGTGCCAGCAGTTTAGTCGGACTAGCGGCCAACAATGAGCAGTTCTTC.

The V gene is TRBV7-2, the J gene TRBJ2-7, with D uncertain. Trimming took off 6 bases at V and 3 bases at J, with 6 bases between the two ends. The CDR3 totals 11 residues. Germline V lookup: CDR1 SGHTA, CDR2 FQGNSA. The CDR3 sequence is CASSLYYEQYF. CDR3 DNA: TGTGCCAGCAGTCTATACTACGAGCAGTACTTC.

The gene calls are TRBV13 and TRBJ2-1, with 9 bases matching TRBD1. CDR1 is PRHDT and CDR2 is FYEKMQ in the germline V gene (reference sequence). V trimming: 5 bases; J trimming: 9 bases; junction bases outside the gene matches: 11. This CDR3 has 15 residues. In nucleotides, the CDR3 is TGTGCCAGCAGCCAGACCCGGACAGGGGTTACTGAGCAGTTCTTC. This encodes CASSQTRTGVTEQFF. The full variable domain, completed using reference TRBV13 and TRBJ2-1, is AAGVIQSPRHLIKEKRETATLKCYPIPRHDTVYWYQQGPGQDPQFLISFYEKMQSDKGSIPDRFSAQQFSDYHSELNMSSLELGDSALYFCASSQTRTGVTEQFFGPGTRLTVL.

The gene calls are TRBV5-6 and TRBJ2-7; D could derive from TRBD1 or TRBD2 (5 bases each). Germline loops: CDR1 SGHDT, CDR2 YYEEEE. Trimming left V 6 bases short and J 4 bases short, with 11 bases between. The CDR3 contains 12 residues. CDR3 loop: CASNAGSYEQYF. The CDR3 nucleotides read TGTGCCAGCAATGCAGGGAGTTACGAGCAGTACTTC.

V usage is TRBV2 and J usage is TRBJ1-5, with D possibly being TRBD1 (6 bases). There are 14 residues in the CDR3. V was clipped by 9 bases and J by 1 base, with 13 bases between them. Germline CDR1 reads SNHLY; CDR2 reads FYNNEI. CDR3 in amino acids: CASSGGQSNQPQHF. The CDR3 DNA reads as TGTGCCAGTTCGGGGGGGCAGAGCAATCAGCCCCAGCATTTT.

This clone appeared once. The chain couples TRBV25-1 to TRBJ2-7; D not certain. The V and J ends lost 9 bases and 3 bases respectively, with 12 bases between them. Per the germline V gene, CDR1 is MGHDK and CDR2 is SYGVNS. The CDR3 consists of 12 residues. As DNA, the CDR3 is TGTGCCAGTCTAGGCGGAGACTACGAGCAGTACTTC. Encoded protein: CASLGGDYEQYF.

This clone has more than one count but fewer than ten. The chain couples TRBV29-1 to TRBJ2-2; D remains unclear. Trimming shortened V by 2 bases and J by 7 bases, and 5 bases separated the two germline ends. The germline V gene has CDR1 SQVTM and CDR2 ANQGSEA. The CDR3 loop spans 11 amino acids. The CDR3 sequence is CSVESGGELFF. Here the CDR3 DNA reads TGCAGCGTTGAATCCGGCGGGGAGCTGTTTTTT.

The CDR3 bases are TGTGCCAGCAGCCCCCCCTTCGGAAGCGGGAGACGCGATGAGCAGTTCTTC. Translated: CASSPPFGSGRRDEQFF. The chain carries TRBV9 and TRBJ2-1; 8 bases are shared with TRBD2. CDR3 length: 17 amino acids. The germline V gene has CDR1 SGDLS and CDR2 YYNGEE. The junction had 17 bases not matched to a gene; V was cut back by 4 bases and J by 8 bases.

This clone was observed a few times. The chain recombines TRBV30 with TRBJ2-1, with D tentatively TRBD1 or TRBD2 (5 bases each). V was pared by 5 bases and J by 6 bases, with 11 bases between. Germline V gene lookup returns CDR1 GTSNPN and CDR2 SVGIG (reference sequence). The CDR3 extends over 12 amino acids. The CDR3 here is CAWGGRPNEQFF. CDR3 nucleotide sequence: TGTGCCTGGGGGGGACGGCCCAATGAGCAGTTCTTC.

J is TRBJ1-2 and V is TRBV19, with TRBD1 matching over 8 bases. Unmatched junction bases numbered 6, after V lost 11 bases and J lost 7 bases. Germline values: CDR1 LNHDA, CDR2 SQIVND (reference sequence). CDR3 length: 11 residues. CDR3 protein: CAGRTGSGYTF. The CDR3 nucleotides are TGTGCCGGCCGGACAGGGAGTGGCTACACCTTC.

This clone came up a few times. The chain carries TRBV2 and TRBJ1-5; tentatively, D is TRBD1 (6 bases). The V gene's germline CDR1 is SNHLY and CDR2 FYNNEI. V lost 2 bases and J lost 3, with 8 bases in between. This CDR3 is built from 14 residues. The CDR3 DNA reads TGTGCCAGCAGTGAAACAGGGTCCAATCAGCCCCAGCATTTT. It translates to CASSETGSNQPQHF.

This clone was detected only a few times. The chain is built from TRBV6-5 and TRBJ1-1; 7 bases agree with TRBD1. The CDR3 sequence is 15 residues long. J lost 0 bases, V lost 6 bases, and 7 bases had no gene match. Germline loops: CDR1 MNHEY, CDR2 SVGAGI. The CDR3 DNA is TGTGCCAGCAGCCGGGACAGACCACTGAACACTGAAGCTTTCTTT. Translating gives CASSRDRPLNTEAFF.

This clone showed up just a few times. This rearrangement joins TRBV4-2 to TRBJ2-1, with 7 bases matching TRBD1. The CDR3 is 14 residues long. Per the germline V gene, CDR1 is LGHNA and CDR2 is YNFKEQ. Trimming took 3 bases from V and 5 from J; bases not matched to a gene: 4. The DNA for the CDR3 is TGTGCCAGCAGCCAGGGACAGCCGGACAATGAGCAGTTCTTC. This codes for CASSQGQPDNEQFF.

The chain has TRBV19 and TRBJ1-1, with 8 bases that match TRBD1. Per germline, CDR1 LNHDA and CDR2 SQIVND (reference sequence). Unmatched junction bases numbered 12, after V lost 5 bases and J lost 1 base. The CDR3 sequence is 17 residues long. CDR3 loop: CASSLPPGTGANTEAFF. CDR3 DNA sequence: TGTGCCAGTAGTCTGCCCCCAGGGACAGGTGCGAACACTGAAGCTTTCTTT.